A few counts support the clone carrying this TCR beta chain. V was pared by 5 bases and J by 10 bases, with 2 bases of the junction left unmatched. The CDR3 contains 12 residues. Germline V gene data show CDR1 as MNHEY and CDR2 as SMNVEV (reference sequence). Via MiXCR, TCRdb re-called the PCR reads, giving one row per CDR3 protein. Of 3,000 to 3,500 distinct CDR3 sequences detected, around 60% appear once; the ten largest clones hold 30% to 35%. Localized lung adenocarcinoma, a non-small cell lung cancer, affected the donors. The data originate from a study of CD4 and CD8 cells across lung adenocarcinoma regions.

V is TRBV27 and J is TRBJ2-1; 10 bases line up with TRBD2. The clonotype comes from a female donor with lung adenocarcinoma. The CD4 and CD8 labels of this study may be unreliable. Sequencing was done on a sample of CD4+ T cells from the center of a lung tumor. The CDR3 bases are TGTGCCAGCAGTAAACTAGCGGGGGAGCAGTTCTTC. This gives the protein CASSKLAGEQFF.